The clone carrying this T cell receptor beta chain turned up a few times. This record belongs to a study of shared clonotypes between healthy human individuals. Per the authors' pipeline: Filtering of immunoSEQ junctional sequences could not match full-length read filtering. Method: immunoSEQ multiplex PCR; TCRdb's copy keeps in-frame clones and lacks some. The V and J calls and clone size were taken over from that table, and D and trimming were inferred from the DNA. This table holds about 1.1 million clones, 77% found once. The V and J ends lost 2 bases and 3 bases, in that order; junction bases with no gene match: 7. CDR1 is SEHNR and CDR2 is FQNEAQ in the germline V gene (reference sequence). The CDR3 totals 16 residues. Splitting of CD4+ cells produced CD45RA+ naive and CD45RA-negative memory subsets.

This TCR was recovered from a man aged 18 to 30 in good health. Some clones in this sample may be carry-over from other donors' samples. Material for sequencing was memory CD4+ T cells from PBMCs. Subset: CD45RA-negative fraction. The gene calls are TRBV7-9 and TRBJ2-1; 7 bases map to TRBD1. The CDR3 DNA sequence: TGTGCCAGCAGCTTAACCTGGGACAGCTTCTACAATGAGCAGTTCTTC. Translation gives CASSLTWDSFYNEQFF.